This passage covers 16 T cell receptor beta chains from one sample sequenced in a study of vaccination effects on CD4 cells after COVID-19 (dated by TCRdb to the early 2020s). No cognate antigen is known for these TCRs. To identify antigen-specific CD4+ T cell clonotypes by their expansion, the ViraFEST assay first stimulated PBMC with viral peptide pools and then applied TCR sequencing. After approximately 11 days of culture, CD4+ T cells were isolated with the EasySep CD4+ T cell isolation kit. Each participant received two doses of an mRNA SARS-CoV-2 vaccine, either BNT162b2 or mRNA-1273. Libraries were made using the immunoSEQ multiplex PCR assay. TCRdb took over this immuneACCESS table, retaining in-frame rearrangements with V and J assigned. Such tables are incomplete; in checked studies, under half of the missing clones stem from an unresolved V gene, and the remainder is unexplained. Here the sample has tens of thousands of clones; roughly 78% occur a single time. Roughly 2% of the sample goes to the ten largest clones.

The sample was CD4+ T cells from PBMCs cultured with HCoV-OC43 spike peptides, taken after COVID-19 vaccination. The meaning of the sample's cell subset or site label: HCoV-OC43 spike overlapping peptide pool stimulation. Receptors were obtained from a human donor who received a COVID-19 vaccine.

The chain has TRBV15 and TRBJ1-1, with D maybe TRBD1 (6 bases). Trimming took off 3 bases at V and 0 bases at J, with 11 bases between the two ends. CDR1 is LNHNV and CDR2 is YYDKDF in the germline V gene (reference sequence). This CDR3 contains 15 residues. CDR3 region: CATSRVGGMNTEAFF. CDR3 nucleotides: TGTGCCACCAGCAGGGTAGGGGGAATGAACACTGAAGCTTTCTTT.

V and J are TRBV2 and TRBJ1-3; 9 bases are shared with TRBD1. The V and J ends lost 7 bases and 1 base, in that order; junction bases with no gene match: 8. The germline V gene has CDR1 SNHLY and CDR2 FYNNEI. This CDR3 contains 16 residues. The CDR3 sequence: CASKGGQGWSGNTIYF. The CDR3 DNA reads TGTGCCAGCAAGGGAGGACAGGGGTGGTCTGGAAACACCATATATTTT.

This clone is a singleton in its sample. This sequence joins TRBV18 and TRBJ1-5; D is undetermined. This CDR3 spans 15 amino acids. Trimming removed 2 bases at V and 2 bases at J, with 10 bases between. Germline loops: CDR1 KGHSH, CDR2 LQKENI. The CDR3 is CASSPTPMGNQPQHF. In DNA form, the CDR3 reads TGTGCCAGCTCACCAACCCCGATGGGCAATCAGCCCCAGCATTTT.

This clone has a handful of counts. This chain connects TRBV9 to TRBJ1-3; weak D call: TRBD1 (5 bases). Trimming left V 1 base short and J 2 bases short, with 10 bases between. CDR3 size: 15 residues. Germline loops: CDR1 SGDLS, CDR2 YYNGEE. The CDR3 reads CASSVSQGPGNTIYF. CDR3 DNA sequence: TGTGCCAGCAGCGTAAGCCAGGGTCCTGGAAACACCATATATTTT.

The chain combines TRBV2 with TRBJ1-6; D is unresolved. Trimming took off 5 bases at V and 7 bases at J, with 6 bases between the two ends. In germline, CDR1 is SNHLY, CDR2 FYNNEI. The CDR3 loop spans 12 amino acids. CDR3 coding DNA: TGTGCCAGCAGTTTCGGGAATTCACCCCTCCACTTT. Translating gives CASSFGNSPLHF.

This clone was seen more than once but under ten times. The chain couples TRBV7-2 to TRBJ1-1; unclear D gene. V dropped 5 bases and J dropped 6 bases, with 7 bases sitting between them. Germline V gene data show CDR1 as SGHTA and CDR2 as FQGNSA. The CDR3 runs to 11 residues. The CDR3 DNA follows: TGTGCCAGCAGCCCGGTGTCTGAAGCTTTCTTT. Amino acid sequence: CASSPVSEAFF.

The V and J genes are TRBV3-1 (or the pseudogene TRBV3-2) and TRBJ2-3; no reliable D call. Between the trimmed V and J ends, which lost 5 bases and 0 bases, there was a span of 15 bases. This CDR3 is built from 16 residues. Germline V gene data show CDR1 as LGHDT and CDR2 as YNNKEL (reference sequence). The CDR3 here is CASSYLSLTSTDTQYF. CDR3 DNA: TGTGCCAGCAGCTACCTCAGCTTGACTAGCACAGATACGCAGTATTTT.

The sample holds a few counts of this clone. This rearrangement joins TRBV4-2 to TRBJ1-2, with unresolved D. Germline values: CDR1 LGHNA, CDR2 YNFKEQ. The CDR3 runs 12 residues. Trimming pared 0 bases from V and 2 bases from J, leaving 1 base between. CDR3 DNA sequence: TGTGCCAGCAGCCAAGAGAACTATGGCTACACCTTC. Its protein product is CASSQENYGYTF.

The V and J genes are TRBV4-3 and TRBJ1-1; D is undetermined. This CDR3 is built from 16 residues. The ends were cut back, 0 bases at V and 1 base at J, with 12 bases in the middle. From germline, CDR1 is LGHNA and CDR2 YSLEER. For the CDR3, the DNA is TGCGCCAGCAGCCAAGATCTTTTCATAAGGAACACTGAAGCTTTCTTT. Protein: CASSQDLFIRNTEAFF.

This rearrangement joins TRBV6-1 to TRBJ2-2; D tentatively fits TRBD1 or TRBD2 (5 bases each). Trimming took 2 bases from V and 5 from J, leaving 12 bases between them. From germline, CDR1 is MNHNS and CDR2 SASEGT. The CDR3 is 15 amino acids. For the CDR3, the DNA is TGTGCCAGCAGTGAATGGGGACGTCCTACCGGGGAGCTGTTTTTT. This codes for CASSEWGRPTGELFF.

J is TRBJ1-1 and V is TRBV5-4; the match to TRBD1 covers 9 bases. CDR3 length: 14 amino acids. Germline V lookup: CDR1 SGHNT, CDR2 YYREEE (reference sequence). After removal of 2 bases from V and 3 bases from J, the junction contained 2 bases not matched to a gene. The CDR3 sequence: CASSFRTGDTEAFF. DNA for the CDR3: TGTGCCAGCAGCTTTCGGACAGGGGACACTGAAGCTTTCTTT.

The CDR3 nucleotides read TGTGCCAGTAATGACAGAAAAAGACAGCCCCAGCATTTT. This encodes CASNDRKRQPQHF. The V and J genes are TRBV19 and TRBJ1-5, with a possible D match to TRBD1 (5 bases). The germline V gene has CDR1 LNHDA and CDR2 SQIVND (reference sequence). The length of the CDR3 is 13 residues. Between the trimmed V and J ends, which lost 7 bases and 7 bases, there was a span of 14 bases.

The rearrangement links TRBV20-1 to TRBJ2-1; TRBD2 aligns across 7 bases. V trimming: 3 bases; J trimming: 2 bases; junction bases outside the gene matches: 7. Germline values: CDR1 DFQATT, CDR2 SNEGSKA (reference sequence). This CDR3 is 15 amino acids long. CDR3 amino acids: CSASGGGITYNEQFF. The CDR3 coding sequence is TGCAGTGCTAGTGGGGGGGGGATTACCTACAATGAGCAGTTCTTC.

The J gene is TRBJ2-6, the V gene TRBV13; D is perhaps TRBD2 (5 bases). V was pared by 6 bases and J by 0 bases, with 12 bases between. This CDR3 region has 16 residues. Germline V gene sequence: CDR1 PRHDT, CDR2 FYEKMQ (reference sequence). CDR3 sequence reads: CASSAGRGSGANVLTF. The CDR3 DNA is TGTGCCAGCAGTGCGGGTCGAGGCTCTGGGGCCAACGTCCTGACTTTC.

The chain couples TRBV12-3 or TRBV12-4 to TRBJ1-2; D is unresolved. The V end was cut by 3 bases, the J end by 3 bases, with 8 bases between. CDR3 length: 13 residues. CDR3 in amino acids: CASSFSDHYGYTF. The CDR3 DNA follows: TGTGCCAGCAGTTTTTCCGATCACTATGGCTACACCTTC.

V usage is TRBV2 and J usage is TRBJ2-7, with a possible D match to TRBD1 (5 bases). The V and J ends lost 6 bases and 2 bases respectively, with 14 bases between them. The germline V gene encodes CDR1 SNHLY and CDR2 FYNNEI. The CDR3 totals 14 residues. CDR3 in amino acids: CASSGLGDAYEQYV. CDR3 in DNA: TGTGCCAGCAGCGGATTAGGGGATGCCTACGAGCAGTACGTC.